Listed here is a single T cell receptor beta chain. The data were produced by immunoSEQ multiplex PCR, yet TCRdb's version contains in-frame clones alone and is incomplete. Altogether 95,000 to 100,000 clones are present, around 84% being singletons, with the ten largest covering under 1.5%. The CDR3 loop spans 17 amino acids. Germline CDR1 reads LNHNV; CDR2 reads YYDKDF (reference sequence). Trimming removed 3 bases from V and 0 bases from J, with 15 bases in between. This sample stems from a study of T cell responses to AZD1222 COVID-19 vaccine. This sample comprised peripheral blood, obtained on day 0 of AZD1222 vaccination. V gene TRBV15 combines with J gene TRBJ2-1, with D uncertain. The source of this sequence is an adult in good health. CDR3 region: CATSSDQFRNSYNEQFF. For the CDR3, the DNA is TGTGCCACCAGCAGCGACCAATTCAGAAACTCCTACAATGAGCAGTTCTTC.